This T cell receptor beta chain was sequenced in a study of shared clonotypes between healthy human individuals. V gave up 6 bases and J gave up 7 bases, with 15 bases separating them. Germline-derived CDR1 and CDR2 are MDHEN and SYDVKM. The CDR3 has 14 residues. Regarding this clone: The antigen is not known.

Each subset's genomic DNA was shared equally among a number of immunoSEQ plates. The method was immunoSEQ multiplex PCR; TCRdb's version includes in-frame clones alone and lacks a portion of them. Seen here are over a million clones, approximately 80% observed once, and the top ten hold 0.55% to 0.7%. General study results and limits: Larger richness was generally estimated for naive than memory subsets.

The sample comprised memory CD4+ T cells from PBMCs. As to subset: CD45RA-negative fraction. This chain links TRBV28 with TRBJ1-4; D not resolved. The clonotype originates from a man aged 18 to 35 in good health. Some clones in this sample may be carry-over from other donors' samples. The CDR3 reads CASSPRSSGEKLFF. CDR3 sequence (DNA): TGTGCCAGCAGCCCCCGGTCGAGCGGTGAAAAACTGTTTTTT.